This TCR beta chain was retrieved from a study of T cells expressing NK-cell markers. Germline CDR1 is SGHVS and CDR2 is FNYEAQ. The CDR3 is 13 amino acids. Points from the study as a whole: The dominant NKG2C+ clonotypes represented about 1.0-7.0% of CD8+ T cells in over 5 donors.

Comment on this clonotype: Its target is not known.

TCRdb re-called the 5' RACE reads and shows each CDR3 protein once, DNA omitted. The repertoire table contains 150,000 to 180,000 distinct CDR3 sequences. The sample was blood T cells: a sorted CD56 or NKG2C T cell subset, CD4+ or CD8+ T cells, or bulk PBMC T cells (not recorded which). The chain couples TRBV7-6 to TRBJ2-1. This TCR was recovered from a woman between 45 and 65 years old in good health. CDR3: CASSLALVDEQFF.